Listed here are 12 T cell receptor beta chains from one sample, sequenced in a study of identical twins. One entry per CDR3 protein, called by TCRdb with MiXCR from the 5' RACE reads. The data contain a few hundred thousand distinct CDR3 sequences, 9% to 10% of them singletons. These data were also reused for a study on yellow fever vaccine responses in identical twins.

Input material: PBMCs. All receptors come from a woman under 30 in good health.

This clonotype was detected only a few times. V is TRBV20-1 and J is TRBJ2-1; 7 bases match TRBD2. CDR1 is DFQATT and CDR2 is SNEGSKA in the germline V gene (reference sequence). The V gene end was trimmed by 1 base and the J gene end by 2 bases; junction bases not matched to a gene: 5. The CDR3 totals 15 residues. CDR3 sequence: CSARGAGVTYNEQFF. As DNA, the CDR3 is TGCAGTGCTAGAGGGGCGGGGGTCACCTACAATGAGCAGTTCTTC.

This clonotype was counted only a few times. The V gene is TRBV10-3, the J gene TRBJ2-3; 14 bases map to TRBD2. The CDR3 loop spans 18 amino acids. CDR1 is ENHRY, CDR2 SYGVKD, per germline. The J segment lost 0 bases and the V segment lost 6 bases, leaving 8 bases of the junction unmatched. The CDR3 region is CAIRAGLAGGTSTDTQYF. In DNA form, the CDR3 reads TGTGCCATCAGGGCCGGACTAGCGGGGGGCACTAGCACAGATACGCAGTATTTT.

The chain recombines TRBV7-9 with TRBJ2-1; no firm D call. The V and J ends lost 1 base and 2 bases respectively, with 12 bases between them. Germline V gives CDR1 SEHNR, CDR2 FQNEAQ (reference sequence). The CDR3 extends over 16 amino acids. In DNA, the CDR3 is TGTGCCAGCAGCTTAGAACCTTTAGTAACCTACAATGAGCAGTTCTTC. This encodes CASSLEPLVTYNEQFF.

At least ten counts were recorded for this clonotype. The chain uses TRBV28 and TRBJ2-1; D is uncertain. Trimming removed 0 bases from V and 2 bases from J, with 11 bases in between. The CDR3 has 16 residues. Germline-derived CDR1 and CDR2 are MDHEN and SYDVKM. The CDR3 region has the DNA TGTGCCAGCAGTTTATGGGACGGCAAGACCTACAATGAGCAGTTCTTC. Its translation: CASSLWDGKTYNEQFF.

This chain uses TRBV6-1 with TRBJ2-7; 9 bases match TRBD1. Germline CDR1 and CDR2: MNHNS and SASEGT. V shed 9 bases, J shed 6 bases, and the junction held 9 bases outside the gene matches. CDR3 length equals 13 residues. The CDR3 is CASYRDRETEQYF. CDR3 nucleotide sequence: TGTGCCAGTTACCGGGACAGGGAGACCGAGCAGTACTTC.

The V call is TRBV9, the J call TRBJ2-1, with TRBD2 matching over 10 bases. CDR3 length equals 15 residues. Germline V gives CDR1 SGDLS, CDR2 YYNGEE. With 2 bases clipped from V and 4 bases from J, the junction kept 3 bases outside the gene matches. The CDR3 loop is CASSVSGGPYNEQFF. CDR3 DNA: TGTGCCAGCAGCGTTAGCGGGGGGCCTTACAATGAGCAGTTCTTC.

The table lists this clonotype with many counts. This chain's CDR3 is CASSLDIRGRDEQFF. CDR3 coding DNA: TGTGCCAGCAGCTTAGATATCCGGGGTCGGGATGAGCAGTTCTTC. The chain uses TRBV11-2 and TRBJ2-1; a possible D gene is TRBD2 (5 bases). CDR1 and CDR2 (germline): SGHAT, FQNNGV. The CDR3 is made up of 15 amino acids. The V end lost 0 bases, the J end lost 8 bases, and 14 bases lay between the germline ends.

The CDR3 loop is CSASSGGAGETQYF. The CDR3 DNA sequence: TGCAGTGCTTCTAGCGGGGGGGCCGGGGAGACCCAGTACTTC. The rearrangement joins TRBV20-1 to TRBJ2-5; 12 bases align to TRBD2. CDR3 size: 14 residues. With V trimmed by 5 bases and J by 5 bases, 6 bases remained unmatched. Looked up from germline, CDR1 is DFQATT and CDR2 is SNEGSKA (reference sequence).

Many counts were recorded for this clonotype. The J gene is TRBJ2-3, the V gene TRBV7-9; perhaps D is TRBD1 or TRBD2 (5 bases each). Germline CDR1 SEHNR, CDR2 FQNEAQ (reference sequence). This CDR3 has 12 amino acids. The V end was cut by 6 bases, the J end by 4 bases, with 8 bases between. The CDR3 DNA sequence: TGTGCCAGCAGAGGGACGGCAGATACGCAGTATTTT. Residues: CASRGTADTQYF.

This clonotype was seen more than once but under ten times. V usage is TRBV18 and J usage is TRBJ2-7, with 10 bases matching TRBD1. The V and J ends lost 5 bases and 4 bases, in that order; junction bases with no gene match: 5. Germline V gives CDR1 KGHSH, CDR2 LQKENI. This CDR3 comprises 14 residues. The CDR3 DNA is TGTGCCAGCTCAGACGGACAGGGGGGTTACGAGCAGTACTTC. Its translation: CASSDGQGGYEQYF.

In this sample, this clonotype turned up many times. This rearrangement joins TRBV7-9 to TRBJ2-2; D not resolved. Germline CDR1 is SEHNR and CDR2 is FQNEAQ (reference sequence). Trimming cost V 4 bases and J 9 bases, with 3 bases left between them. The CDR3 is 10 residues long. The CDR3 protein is CASSSWELFF. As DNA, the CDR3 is TGTGCCAGCAGCTCTTGGGAGCTGTTTTTT.

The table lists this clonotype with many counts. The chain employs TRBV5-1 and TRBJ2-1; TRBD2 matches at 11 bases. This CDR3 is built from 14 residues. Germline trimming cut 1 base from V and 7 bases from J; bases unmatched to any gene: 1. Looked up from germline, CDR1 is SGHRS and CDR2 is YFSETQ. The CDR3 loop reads CASSLTSGSNEQFF. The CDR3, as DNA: TGCGCCAGCAGCTTGACTAGCGGGAGTAATGAGCAGTTCTTC.